The 20 T cell receptor beta chains given below trace back to one sample, sequenced in a study of T-cell memory formation after mild COVID-19. MiXCR, run by TCRdb on the 5' RACE reads, gives a single entry per CDR3 protein. Of about 600,000 distinct CDR3 sequences in the sample, less than 25% are singletons; the top ten hold 7.5% to 9.5%. The material sequenced was PBMCs or a T cell subset sorted from them (not recorded which). These TCRs come from an adult woman who had mild COVID-19 (a few samples of this study predate the infection). Cell type and time point are not known.

V gene TRBV2 combines with J gene TRBJ2-1; TRBD2 matches at 10 bases. Germline values: CDR1 SNHLY, CDR2 FYNNEI. The CDR3 covers 15 residues. Unmatched junction bases numbered 4, after V lost 4 bases and J lost 4 bases. CDR3: CASSVSLAGYNEQFF. CDR3 DNA sequence: TGTGCCAGCAGTGTCTCACTAGCGGGATACAATGAGCAGTTCTTC.

V usage is TRBV18 and J usage is TRBJ2-5, with 9 positions matching TRBD2. The germline CDR1 and CDR2 sequences are KGHSH and LQKENI. The CDR3 totals 15 residues. V was pared by 2 bases and J by 4 bases, with 5 bases of the junction left unmatched. CDR3 bases: TGTGCCAGCTCACCAGCGATAGCGGGGGCAGAGACCCAGTACTTC. Translation: CASSPAIAGAETQYF.

This clonotype came up many times. The V and J genes are TRBV7-9 and TRBJ2-7; D is perhaps TRBD1 (6 bases). Looked up from germline, CDR1 is SEHNR and CDR2 is FQNEAQ (reference sequence). CDR3 length equals 13 residues. With 7 bases removed from V and 0 bases from J, the gap between germline ends came to 10 bases. The CDR3 spells CASTRGSSYEQYF. CDR3 sequence (DNA): TGTGCCAGCACCAGGGGATCCTCCTACGAGCAGTACTTC.

This chain links TRBV4-1 with TRBJ1-2, with 7 bases that match TRBD1. This CDR3 is 15 amino acids long. The V gene's germline CDR1 is MGHRA and CDR2 YSYEKL. The V and J ends lost 1 base and 5 bases, in that order; junction bases with no gene match: 7. Written as DNA, the CDR3 is TGCGCCAGCAGCCAAGCACCCCAGGGGGGATATGGCTACACCTTC. Translation gives CASSQAPQGGYGYTF.

This clonotype has more than one count but fewer than ten. V usage is TRBV7-9 and J usage is TRBJ2-5, with TRBD2 identical over 8 bases. This CDR3 region has 15 residues. CDR1 SEHNR and CDR2 FQNEAQ come from the germline V gene (reference sequence). Trimming took 7 bases from V and 5 from J; bases not matched to a gene: 12. The CDR3 reads CASTLNGGAIETQYF. Here the CDR3 DNA reads TGTGCCAGCACCCTTAACGGGGGGGCCATTGAGACCCAGTACTTC.

The chain employs TRBV9 and TRBJ2-7; 8 nucleotides line up with TRBD1. This CDR3 comprises 14 residues. V was pared by 3 bases and J by 5 bases, with 7 bases of the junction left unmatched. CDR1 is SGDLS, CDR2 YYNGEE, per germline. CDR3 DNA sequence: TGTGCCAGCAGCGCCCCGGACAGGGAAGACGAGCAGTACTTC. This gives the protein CASSAPDREDEQYF.

V and J are TRBV30 and TRBJ2-3; D is perhaps TRBD2 (6 bases). The V and J ends lost 0 bases and 2 bases respectively, with 9 bases between them. Germline CDR1 and CDR2: GTSNPN and SVGIG (reference sequence). The CDR3 contains 14 residues. DNA for the CDR3: TGTGCCTGGAGTGTAGGAGGGGTCACAGATACGCAGTATTTT. It translates to CAWSVGGVTDTQYF.

The chain links TRBV12-3 or TRBV12-4 to TRBJ1-1; perhaps TRBD1 as D (6 bases). The CDR3 is 13 amino acids. The ends were cut back, 3 bases at V and 8 bases at J, with 13 bases in the middle. CDR3 coding DNA: TGTGCCAGCAGTTTCGGACAGACCCACGAAGCTTTCTTT. Translating gives CASSFGQTHEAFF.

Here the CDR3 reads CSASGRAGGVHNEQFF. The DNA of the CDR3 is TGCAGTGCTAGCGGGAGGGCCGGGGGAGTGCACAATGAGCAGTTCTTC. V gene TRBV20-1 combines with J gene TRBJ2-1, with 8 bases identical to TRBD2. CDR3 length equals 16 residues. Trimming removed 3 bases from V and 5 bases from J; junction bases left unmatched: 12. Germline V lookup: CDR1 DFQATT, CDR2 SNEGSKA (reference sequence).

This clonotype came up a few times. The rearrangement uses TRBV20-1 and TRBJ2-3; D remains unclear. Germline-derived CDR1 and CDR2 are DFQATT and SNEGSKA (reference sequence). The CDR3 totals 11 residues. The ends were cut back, 5 bases at V and 6 bases at J, with 9 bases in the middle. In DNA form, the CDR3 reads TGCAGTGCTCCTCACGGGGATACGCAGTATTTT. Translation gives CSAPHGDTQYF.

This clonotype was found a few times. Only one base separates this from a far larger clonotype, so it likely reflects a read error. V is TRBV7-2 and J is TRBJ2-1, with 11 bases identical to TRBD2. Losses at the gene ends were 7 bases for V and 4 bases for J; bases not matched to a gene: 6. The germline gives CDR1 SGHTA, CDR2 FQGNSA. This CDR3 has 15 amino acids. The CDR3 here is CASISGTSGYNEQFF. The DNA for the CDR3 is TGTGCCAGCATCTCCGGGACTAGCGGTTACAATGAGCAGTTCTTC. Looking up the rest from reference TRBV7-2 and TRBJ2-1 gives the full variable domain: GAGVSQSPSNKVTEKGKDVELRCDPISGHTALYWYRQSLGQGLEFLIYFQGNSAPDKSGLPSDRFSAERTGGSVSTLTIQRTQQEDSAVYLCASISGTSGYNEQFFGPGTRLTVL.

This chain links TRBV19 with TRBJ2-7; possible D gene TRBD2, 6 bases. V gave up 3 bases and J gave up 2 bases, with 20 bases separating them. CDR3 length: 17 amino acids. Germline V lookup: CDR1 LNHDA, CDR2 SQIVND (reference sequence). This CDR3 is CASSIGLAGLSTYEQYF. The DNA for the CDR3 is TGTGCCAGTAGTATTGGTCTCGCGGGACTGTCCACCTACGAGCAGTACTTC.

This clonotype was counted a few times. V is TRBV5-1 and J is TRBJ2-7, with D perhaps given as TRBD1 or TRBD2 (5 bases each). The CDR3 contains 14 residues. The germline V gene has CDR1 SGHRS and CDR2 YFSETQ. Trimming stripped 1 base from V and 3 bases from J, with 11 bases between. The CDR3 loop is CASSLRGPYYEQYF. The CDR3, as DNA: TGCGCCAGCAGCTTGCGGGGACCCTACTACGAGCAGTACTTC.

CDR3 nucleotides: TGTGCCAGCAGTCTCTTAGGACTGTACAATGAGCAGTTCTTC. It yields the protein CASSLLGLYNEQFF. The chain uses TRBV12-3 or TRBV12-4 and TRBJ2-1, with TRBD2 as a possible D gene (5 bases). This CDR3 contains 14 residues. The germline V and J ends were trimmed by 5 bases and 4 bases, with 12 bases remaining between them.

This clonotype was detected only a few times. The chain uses TRBV7-2 and TRBJ2-5; 8 bases are a match to TRBD1. The germline gives CDR1 SGHTA, CDR2 FQGNSA. Trimming at V came to 3 bases and at J to 5 bases, leaving 8 bases not matched to a gene. The CDR3 is 15 residues long. For the CDR3, the DNA is TGTGCCAGCAGCTTCGACAGGGGTTGGGAGGAGACCCAGTACTTC. It translates to CASSFDRGWEETQYF.

This clonotype was found once. V and J are TRBV6-6 and TRBJ1-6; 7 bases fit TRBD1. CDR3 length: 12 amino acids. Trimming took 2 bases from V and 18 from J; bases not matched to a gene: 7. Per the germline V gene, CDR1 is MNHNY and CDR2 is SVGAGI (reference sequence). The CDR3 region is CASSYPTGAHHF. CDR3 in DNA: TGTGCCAGCAGTTACCCAACAGGGGCCCACCACTTT.

Written as DNA, the CDR3 is TGTGCCACCAGTGATTTGACTAGCGGGATTGGGGAGCTGTTTTTT. This codes for CATSDLTSGIGELFF. The chain recombines TRBV24-1 with TRBJ2-2; 10 positions match TRBD2. The CDR3 runs to 15 residues. CDR1 KGHDR and CDR2 SFDVKD come from the germline V gene. J lost 8 bases, V lost 0 bases, and 2 bases had no gene match.

This clonotype turned up a few times. The chain couples TRBV5-1 to TRBJ2-7; D is perhaps TRBD1 (6 bases). CDR3 length: 14 residues. Germline V gene sequence: CDR1 SGHRS, CDR2 YFSETQ. Trimming cost V 2 bases and J 3 bases, with 12 bases left between them. The CDR3 region has the DNA TGCGCCAGCAGCTTAGGAACAGGGCACTACGAGCAGTACTTC. As protein: CASSLGTGHYEQYF.

This clonotype was observed a handful of times. The rearrangement uses TRBV6-6 and TRBJ1-6; the D is unclear. Germline V lookup: CDR1 MNHNY, CDR2 SVGAGI (reference sequence). The CDR3 loop spans 15 amino acids. V was pared by 0 bases and J by 8 bases, with 11 bases between. CDR3 coding DNA: TGTGCCAGCAGTTACTCGAACAGCGCCGATTCACCCCTCCACTTT. Protein sequence: CASSYSNSADSPLHF.

This clonotype was counted ten times or more. V usage is TRBV12-3 or TRBV12-4 and J usage is TRBJ1-1; D is undetermined. Between the trimmed V and J ends, which lost 7 bases and 6 bases, there was a span of 0 bases. The CDR3 covers 8 residues. The CDR3 bases are TGTGCCAGCACTGAAGCTTTCTTT. Its protein product is CASTEAFF.